One and the same sample provided the 9 T cell receptor beta chains below, sequenced in a study of T cells after yellow fever vaccination. Each CDR3 protein is one row after TCRdb ran MiXCR on the 5' RACE reads. The sample shows a few hundred thousand distinct CDR3 sequences, approximately 3% of them seen only once. The source material was CD4+ T cells sorted from PBMCs, sampled 10 days after the yellow fever booster vaccination. Receptors originate from a young man who received the YFV17D yellow fever vaccine.

Many counts were recorded for this clonotype. This sequence joins TRBV7-2 and TRBJ2-7, with D maybe TRBD2 (6 bases). V lost 6 bases and J lost 7, with 28 bases in between. Germline CDR1 is SGHTA and CDR2 is FQGNSA. The CDR3 loop spans 17 amino acids. CDR3 nucleotides: TGTGCCAGCAGTAGGGGAGGAGCCTCAAGCACCCGGACGGAGCAGTACTTC. It encodes CASSRGGASSTRTEQYF.

This clonotype was detected many times. This chain connects TRBV20-1 to TRBJ2-5; maybe TRBD1 (6 bases). V dropped 6 bases and J dropped 1 base, with 9 bases sitting between them. Germline V gives CDR1 DFQATT, CDR2 SNEGSKA (reference sequence). The CDR3 sequence is 12 residues long. CDR3 sequence reads: CSANRVQETQYF. For the CDR3, the DNA is TGCAGTGCCAACAGGGTCCAAGAGACCCAGTACTTC.

This chain connects TRBV7-8 to TRBJ1-1; D remains ambiguous. Per the germline V gene, CDR1 is SGHVS and CDR2 is FQNEAQ. The CDR3 is 15 amino acids. The germline V and J ends were trimmed by 1 base and 1 base, with 10 bases remaining between them. CDR3 in amino acids: CASSLGVPGNTEAFF. As DNA, the CDR3 is TGTGCCAGCAGCTTAGGTGTCCCCGGGAACACTGAAGCTTTCTTT.

The rearrangement uses TRBV20-1 and TRBJ2-5; TRBD2 aligns across 9 bases. The CDR3 is made up of 14 amino acids. CDR1 and CDR2 from the germline V gene are DFQATT and SNEGSKA (reference sequence). V was pared by 3 bases and J by 4 bases, with 6 bases of the junction left unmatched. The CDR3 nucleotides read TGCAGTGCTAGGGCGGGGGGGCCCGGAGAGACCCAGTACTTC. This codes for CSARAGGPGETQYF.

Concerning this clonotype: The junction does not match germline at one end; this may be a read error. The chain joins TRBV5-6 to TRBJ2-5, with D perhaps matching TRBD1 (6 bases). This CDR3 contains 15 residues. From germline, CDR1 is SGHDT and CDR2 YYEEEE. The chain's CDR3 is CASRLAGAGGETQYF. DNA of the CDR3: TGTGCCAGCAGATTGGCAGGGGCGGGTGGAGAGACCCAGTACTTC.

This clonotype was seen many times. This chain connects TRBV5-1 to TRBJ2-1; TRBD1 or TRBD2 may be the D gene (5 bases each). The germline CDR1 and CDR2 sequences are SGHRS and YFSETQ. The V gene lost 5 bases and the J gene lost 5 bases, with 14 bases spanning the gap. CDR3 length: 14 amino acids. For the CDR3, the DNA is TGCGCCAGCAGGCCAGAGCAGGGACACAATGAGCAGTTCTTC. Protein product: CASRPEQGHNEQFF.

This clonotype was seen many times. The V call is TRBV25-1, the J call TRBJ2-6, with D tentatively TRBD2 (5 bases). CDR1 is MGHDK and CDR2 is SYGVNS in the germline V gene. The CDR3 sequence is 18 residues long. Trimming removed 1 base from V and 4 bases from J, with 17 bases in between. In nucleotides, the CDR3 is TGTGCCAGCAGTGAATTGTCCCACACGGGGTCAGGGGCCAACGTCCTGACTTTC. Translated: CASSELSHTGSGANVLTF.

The V gene is TRBV20-1, the J gene TRBJ2-3, with D perhaps TRBD2 (7 bases). Trimming pared 0 bases from V and 2 bases from J, leaving 12 bases between. Germline assignment: CDR1 DFQATT and CDR2 SNEGSKA (reference sequence). This CDR3 contains 15 residues. CDR3 in DNA: TGCAGTGCTAGAGATAGGGGGGGCAACACAGATACGCAGTATTTT. This encodes CSARDRGGNTDTQYF.

At least ten counts were recorded for this clonotype. V and J are TRBV7-2 and TRBJ1-5; D is ambiguous. Germline loops: CDR1 SGHTA, CDR2 FQGNSA. V dropped 5 bases and J dropped 0 bases, with 11 bases sitting between them. This CDR3 region has 15 residues. CDR3 DNA: TGTGCCAGCAGCCCAGATCAGGCTAGCAATCAGCCCCAGCATTTT. This sequence encodes CASSPDQASNQPQHF.